This record covers a single T cell receptor (beta chain). What it binds is unknown. The sample belongs to a study of identical twins. Findings of the study overall: The more abundant beta clonotypes in cord blood had fewer insertions, and memory repertoires did not show this.

TCRdb passed the 5' RACE reads through MiXCR, listing each CDR3 protein once. Seen here are 500,000 to 600,000 distinct CDR3 sequences, 22% observed once, and the top ten hold roughly 0.91%. Trimming cost V 2 bases and J 3 bases, with 7 bases left between them. This CDR3 is built from 13 residues. Germline CDR1 reads LGHDT; CDR2 reads YNNKEL (reference sequence). These data are also associated with another study on T cells expressing NK-cell markers. That study adds: Seven HCMV-seropositive donors and one seronegative donor made up the eight sequenced donors. In a handful of donors, dominant NKG2C+ clonotypes were roughly 1.0-8% of CD8+ T cells. What remained unclear was the HCMV specificity of expanded NKG2C+ T cell clones.

V is TRBV3-1 and J is TRBJ1-2; D ambiguous. Specimen: CD4+ T cells sorted from blood. The sequence was obtained from a woman younger than 30 in good health. This CDR3 is CASSQREDYGYTF. Written as DNA, the CDR3 is TGTGCCAGCAGCCAAAGAGAGGACTATGGCTACACCTTC.